The next 5 T cell receptor beta chains were all read from a single sample in a study of blood T cell repertoires in COVID-19. Method: immunoSEQ multiplex PCR; TCRdb's copy keeps in-frame clones and lacks some. This table holds about 31,000 clones, roughly 90% found once. The sample consisted of peripheral blood. The origin of the receptors is a woman aged 40-49 years with active or convalescent COVID-19.

Here the CDR3 reads CASSYHRTGFLNSPLHF. The DNA for the CDR3 is TGTGCCAGCAGTTACCACCGGACAGGCTTCCTTAATTCACCCCTCCACTTT. The V and J genes are TRBV6-2 or TRBV6-3 and TRBJ1-6; 7 bases are a match to TRBD1. V trimming: 2 bases; J trimming: 6 bases; junction bases outside the gene matches: 10. Germline-derived CDR1 and CDR2 are MNHEY and SVGEGT. The CDR3 runs 17 residues.

The V call is TRBV10-2, the J call TRBJ1-1, with no clear D. Germline lookup yields CDR1 WSHSY and CDR2 SAAADI. V was pared by 3 bases and J by 1 base, with 12 bases between. This CDR3 region has 15 residues. CDR3 nucleotides: TGCGCCAGCAGTGACAGTGCGGGCACGAACACTGAAGCTTTCTTT. Its translation is CASSDSAGTNTEAFF.

The rearrangement links TRBV5-1 to TRBJ2-7, with TRBD2 matching over 10 bases. V gave up 0 bases and J gave up 0 bases; unmatched junction bases: 9. CDR1 and CDR2 from the germline V gene are SGHRS and YFSETQ. This CDR3 region has 18 residues. The CDR3 spells CASSLASGGVQLSYEQYF. CDR3 DNA: TGCGCCAGCAGCTTGGCCAGCGGGGGGGTTCAACTCTCCTACGAGCAGTACTTC.

The chain links TRBV5-1 to TRBJ2-4; 9 bases match TRBD1. CDR1 is SGHRS and CDR2 is YFSETQ in the germline V gene. The length of the CDR3 is 15 residues. Germline trimming cut 4 bases from V and 11 bases from J; bases unmatched to any gene: 13. In DNA, the CDR3 is TGCGCCAGCAGCAGCCGGGACAGGGACTGGCATCTTCAGTACTTC. Translation gives CASSSRDRDWHLQYF. The entire variable domain, with the rest obtained from reference TRBV5-1 and TRBJ2-4, is as follows: KAGVTQTPRYLIKTRGQQVTLSCSPISGHRSVSWYQQTPGQGLQFLFEYFSETQRNKGNFPGRFSGRQFSNSRSEMNVSTLELGDSALYLCASSSRDRDWHLQYFGAGTRLSVL.

The rearrangement uses TRBV5-1 and TRBJ2-5; 8 nucleotides match TRBD1. V shed 0 bases and J 5 bases; nucleotides not matched to a gene: 6. The CDR3 has 15 residues. Per germline, CDR1 SGHRS and CDR2 YFSETQ. The CDR3 DNA follows: TGCGCCAGCAGCTTGGGGTCAGGGGGCGCGGAGACCCAGTACTTC. Its protein product is CASSLGSGGAETQYF. The whole variable domain, remainder taken from reference TRBV5-1 and TRBJ2-5, is KAGVTQTPRYLIKTRGQQVTLSCSPISGHRSVSWYQQTPGQGLQFLFEYFSETQRNKGNFPGRFSGRQFSNSRSEMNVSTLELGDSALYLCASSLGSGGAETQYFGPGTRLLVL.